The clone carrying this T cell receptor (beta chain) was observed a handful of times. Relying on iRepertoire HTBI primers and Arm-PCR of CDR3 regions, the team built TCR beta libraries. TCRdb redid the calling of the multiplex PCR reads with MiXCR, one entry per CDR3 protein. The sample holds 350,000 to 500,000 distinct CDR3 sequences, about 14% seen once. Germline trimming cut 4 bases from V and 7 bases from J; bases unmatched to any gene: 8. This CDR3 is 15 amino acids long. Germline CDR1 reads SGHAT; CDR2 reads FQNNGV. The time point is: newly diagnosed GD, antithyroid drugs for less than 3 months. Researchers made the TCR library from RNA that was extracted from PBMCs. The data were taken from a study of regulatory T cells in long-lasting Graves disease. These data were also reused for a study on T cells in Graves' hyperthyroidism and ophthalmopathy.

The input for sequencing was peripheral blood mononuclear cells (PBMCs), taken at new diagnosis, from a patient treated with antithyroid drugs. The receptor was isolated from a woman aged 45-59 years with Graves disease. The V and J genes are TRBV11-2 and TRBJ2-7, with 12 nucleotides matching TRBD2. Written as DNA, the CDR3 is TGTGCCAGCAGCTACCTAGCGGGAGGGCCTGGTGAGCAGTACTTC. This encodes CASSYLAGGPGEQYF.